One sample yielded the 13 T cell receptor beta chains listed below, sequenced in a study of post-analysis software for immune sequencing data. General observations from the study: Patients carried five TRBV segments more frequently than controls did, and TRBV5-6, TRBV5-1 and TRBV20-1 were among them.

These receptors have no identified antigens. TCR beta libraries were prepared from cDNA with unique molecular identifiers. TCRdb recomputed calls from the PCR reads with MiXCR, one row per CDR3 protein. The sample has roughly 570,000 distinct CDR3 sequences; about a third are singletons. Specimen: blood. Receptors originate from a girl between 2 and 17 years old with multiple sclerosis.

The chain employs TRBV4-1 and TRBJ2-5, with D uncertain. This CDR3 is 15 amino acids long. V shed 0 bases and J shed 2 bases, with 10 bases lying between them. Germline assignment: CDR1 MGHRA and CDR2 YSYEKL. CDR3 in DNA: TGCGCCAGCAGCCAAGAAAGGAGCCGACAAGAGACCCAGTACTTC. Residues: CASSQERSRQETQYF.

This clonotype turned up a few times. The chain combines TRBV4-2 with TRBJ2-7; tentatively, D is TRBD1 (6 bases). V was clipped by 3 bases and J by 3 bases, with 12 bases between them. This CDR3 has 14 residues. CDR1 is LGHNA and CDR2 is YNFKEQ in the germline V gene. CDR3: CASSHGGNNYEQYF. CDR3 nucleotide sequence: TGTGCCAGCAGCCATGGGGGCAACAACTACGAGCAGTACTTC.

This clonotype was counted between two and nine times. V gene TRBV9 combines with J gene TRBJ1-1; the match to TRBD1 covers 10 bases. The ends lost 4 bases at V and 7 bases at J; junction bases unmatched: 10. This CDR3 spans 15 amino acids. Germline V gene sequence: CDR1 SGDLS, CDR2 YYNGEE. The CDR3 protein is CASSSRDRGMGEAFF. In DNA form, the CDR3 reads TGTGCCAGCAGCTCCCGGGACAGGGGAATGGGTGAAGCTTTCTTT.

J is TRBJ2-3 and V is TRBV9; 10 bases are shared with TRBD1. The CDR3 extends over 16 amino acids. Per the germline V gene, CDR1 is SGDLS and CDR2 is YYNGEE. The trim removed 4 bases at V and 3 bases at J, leaving 8 bases unmatched. The CDR3: CASSPRLGQGTDTQYF. For the CDR3, the DNA is TGTGCCAGCAGCCCTCGACTGGGACAGGGGACAGATACGCAGTATTTT.

This clonotype showed up just a few times. J is TRBJ2-6 and V is TRBV2; no definite D call. This CDR3 has 12 residues. Deletions cut 9 bases from V and 4 bases from J, with 7 bases between. Germline CDR1 reads SNHLY; CDR2 reads FYNNEI. The CDR3 region has the DNA TGTGCCAGAGCCACGGGGGCCAACGTCCTGACTTTC. Its translation: CARATGANVLTF.

The chain links TRBV5-1 to TRBJ2-2, with 10 bases matching TRBD1. This CDR3 is 15 amino acids long. Looked up from germline, CDR1 is SGHRS and CDR2 is YFSETQ. The J segment lost 4 bases and the V segment lost 4 bases, leaving 4 bases of the junction unmatched. The CDR3 nucleotides are TGCGCCAGCAGCCCGGACAGGGGGGGCACCGGGGAGCTGTTTTTT. Its protein product is CASSPDRGGTGELFF.

The rearrangement uses TRBV5-1 and TRBJ1-2; maybe TRBD1 (5 bases). In germline, CDR1 is SGHRS, CDR2 YFSETQ. CDR3 length equals 12 residues. The germline V and J ends were trimmed by 4 bases and 8 bases, with 12 bases remaining between them. This CDR3 reads CASSPAGVGYTF. The DNA for the CDR3 is TGCGCCAGCAGCCCGGCGGGGGTAGGCTACACCTTC.

The V gene is TRBV20-1, the J gene TRBJ1-2, with a tentative D call TRBD1 (6 bases). This CDR3 is 15 amino acids long. Germline V gene lookup returns CDR1 DFQATT and CDR2 SNEGSKA (reference sequence). V was clipped by 0 bases and J by 4 bases, with 15 bases between them. CDR3 protein: CSARDEGGYGYGYTF. The DNA for the CDR3 is TGCAGTGCTAGAGATGAGGGGGGCTACGGCTATGGCTACACCTTC.

V is TRBV5-1 and J is TRBJ2-1, with D unresolved. With 2 bases removed from V and 1 base from J, the gap between germline ends came to 10 bases. Per the germline V gene, CDR1 is SGHRS and CDR2 is YFSETQ. The CDR3 loop spans 15 amino acids. The CDR3 sequence is CASSFWTGSYNEQFF. CDR3 bases: TGCGCCAGCAGCTTTTGGACGGGTTCCTACAATGAGCAGTTCTTC.

The chain employs TRBV3-1 and TRBJ2-7; D is unclear. Germline CDR1 LGHDT, CDR2 YNNKEL (reference sequence). Trimming left V 3 bases short and J 0 bases short, with 9 bases between. The CDR3 runs 14 residues. CDR3 DNA sequence: TGTGCCAGCAGCCAGTTGGCCACCTCCTACGAGCAGTACTTC. Its translation: CASSQLATSYEQYF.

Regarding this clonotype: An end of the junction differs from the germline gene, which may be a read error. This CDR3 is CTSSPGQEETQYF. Here the CDR3 DNA reads TGCACCAGCAGCCCTGGACAGGAAGAGACCCAGTACTTC. The chain joins TRBV5-1 to TRBJ2-7; 7 nucleotides line up with TRBD1. The end of the DNA is better explained by TRBJ2-5, so the J call may be wrong. The CDR3 sequence is 13 residues long. Germline assignment: CDR1 SGHRS and CDR2 YFSETQ.

This clonotype came up a few times. V gene TRBV20-1 combines with J gene TRBJ2-1; D is ambiguous. CDR1 DFQATT and CDR2 SNEGSKA come from the germline V gene (reference sequence). V was clipped by 0 bases and J by 9 bases, with 9 bases between them. The CDR3 is 12 amino acids. This chain's CDR3 is CSAREVWPEQFF. The CDR3 nucleotides read TGCAGTGCTAGAGAAGTATGGCCTGAGCAGTTCTTC.

V and J are TRBV5-1 and TRBJ2-5, with 10 bases fitting TRBD2. This CDR3 is 17 amino acids long. The junction had 10 bases not matched to a gene; V was cut back by 0 bases and J by 5 bases. Germline CDR1 is SGHRS and CDR2 is YFSETQ. This chain's CDR3 is CASSLAPSGGFWETQYF. The CDR3 nucleotides read TGCGCCAGCAGCTTGGCCCCTAGCGGGGGATTTTGGGAGACCCAGTACTTC.